Listed below are T cell receptor beta chains from one sample, sequenced in a study of cytotoxic CD8 clonotypes in ibrutinib-treated CLL. Libraries were prepared by immunoSEQ multiplex PCR; TCRdb keeps only in-frame clonotypes and omits some of them. This sample yields some 46,000 clones, of which 60% to 75% are seen a single time; roughly 13% belongs to the top ten. The specimen was PBMCs, collected after 12 months of ibrutinib treatment. The receptors come from a human donor with chronic lymphocytic leukemia. Both conserved end residues are part of each CDR3. D genes are given only for firm matches. Part of the rows lack a size; the others show once, few, many or a class for expanded clones.

v_gene	d_gene	abundance	j_gene	CDR3nt	CDR3aa
TRBV19	TRBD2	few	TRBJ2-5	TGTGCCAGTAGTATACGTCTAGCGGGGGGCGAGACCCAGTACTTC	CASSIRLAGGETQYF
TRBV2	-	medium-sized	TRBJ1-1	TGTGCCAGCAGTGATGGTGGGATTGAAGCTTTCTTT	CASSDGGIEAFF
TRBV30	-	-	TRBJ1-6	TGTGCCTGGAGTGTTATGTATGCCCTCCACTTT	CAWSVMYALHF
TRBV28	TRBD1	-	TRBJ1-2	TGTGCCAGCAGTGGCGGGACAGGGGCCCGAGCGGGCTATGGCTACACCTTC	CASSGGTGARAGYGYTF
TRBV5-4	TRBD1	few	TRBJ1-2	TGTGCCAGCAGCTTGCAGGGGGCCGGCGGCTACACCTTC	CASSLQGAGGYTF
TRBV27	TRBD2	-	TRBJ2-7	TGTGCCAGCAGCCTAGGGACTAGCGGGGGTTACGAGCAGTACTTC	CASSLGTSGGYEQYF
TRBV6-5	-	once	TRBJ1-1	TGTGCCAGCACCTTCCGAACCCCGGGGAACACTGAAGCTTTCTTT	CASTFRTPGNTEAFF
TRBV6-5	TRBD1	-	TRBJ1-2	TGTGCCAGCAGTTACGACAGGGGGCCCAGCGGCTACACCTTC	CASSYDRGPSGYTF
TRBV2	TRBD1	few	TRBJ1-5	TGTGCCAGCAGGATAGACAGGGTCGGCAATCAGCCCCAGCATTTT	CASRIDRVGNQPQHF
TRBV28	-	few	TRBJ2-7	TGTGCCAGCAGTTTTTCCCACATTCTACTCGAGCAGTACTTC	CASSFSHILLEQYF
TRBV29-1	-	-	TRBJ1-2	TGCAGCGTTCACAGGGATGGCTACACCTTC	CSVHRDGYTF
TRBV4-2	TRBD2	-	TRBJ2-1	TGTGCCAGCAGCCACCCTAGCGGGGGGATGAATGAGCAGTTCTTC	CASSHPSGGMNEQFF
TRBV30	-	few	TRBJ1-5	TGTGCCTGGAGCCCAGGGTCCAATCGGCCCCAGCATTTT	CAWSPGSNRPQHF
TRBV4-1	-	-	TRBJ2-7	TGCGCCAGCAGCCACCCAGGTGGCGAGCAGTACTTC	CASSHPGGEQYF
TRBV15	-	few	TRBJ1-2	TGTGCCACCAGCAGAGCCATGACAGTGACCTATGGCTACACCTTC	CATSRAMTVTYGYTF
TRBV5-6	-	-	TRBJ2-2	TGTGCCAGCAGCTCCACGGGACACTCCTACAACACCGGGGAGCTGTTTTTT	CASSSTGHSYNTGELFF
TRBV11-2	-	-	TRBJ2-7	TGTGCCAGCAGCTCCAGGACAGCTGCGGCCGAGCAGTACTTC	CASSSRTAAAEQYF
TRBV5-4	-	-	TRBJ2-2	TGTGCCAGCAGCTTGCAGAACACCGGGGAGCTGTTTTTT	CASSLQNTGELFF
TRBV6-1	-	-	TRBJ1-6	TGTGCCAGCAGTGAGGCCAGGGGCTCACCCCTCCACTTT	CASSEARGSPLHF
TRBV7-9	-	-	TRBJ2-7	TGTGCCAGCAGCTTAGTTCCAGGGTTAAACGAGCAGTACTTC	CASSLVPGLNEQYF
TRBV18	TRBD1	few	TRBJ2-7	TGTGCCAGCTCACCGGGGAGGACAGGGGAGGACGAGCAGTACTTC	CASSPGRTGEDEQYF
TRBV19	-	-	TRBJ1-5	TGTGCCAGTAGTATACTGACCACCGGCAATCAGCCCCAGCATTTT	CASSILTTGNQPQHF
TRBV5-5	-	-	TRBJ2-2	TGTGCCAGCAGCCCCTCGGACCCGGGAACCGGGGAGCTGTTTTTT	CASSPSDPGTGELFF
TRBV20-1	-	once	TRBJ2-3	TGCAGTGCGAGTGCGCAAGATACGCAGTATTTT	CSASAQDTQYF
TRBV18	TRBD1	-	TRBJ1-2	TGTGCCAGCTCACCAGGAACAGGGGACTATGGCTACACCTTC	CASSPGTGDYGYTF
TRBV7-2	-	once	TRBJ1-2	TGTGCCAGCAGCTTAGCGCAAGGGCAGGGTGGCGGCTACACCTTC	CASSLAQGQGGGYTF
TRBV27	TRBD1	-	TRBJ2-7	TGTGCCAGCAGTTTATCTACGGGACAGGGCACCACCTACGAGCAGTACTTC	CASSLSTGQGTTYEQYF
TRBV5-1	TRBD1	-	TRBJ2-5	TGCGCCAGCAGCCCCCCCGGGACAGGGACGTCGGAGACCCAGTACTTC	CASSPPGTGTSETQYF
TRBV9	-	-	TRBJ1-4	TGTGCCAGCAGCGGCCCCGTTGGGCTAACTAATGAAAAACTGTTTTTT	CASSGPVGLTNEKLFF
TRBV29-1	TRBD2	-	TRBJ2-3	TGCAGCGTCAACGCGGGGGGGCAGGATACGCAGTATTTT	CSVNAGGQDTQYF
TRBV2	TRBD2	-	TRBJ2-2	TGTGCCAGCAGGACGAAAGCGGGGACGAACACCGGGGAGCTGTTTTTT	CASRTKAGTNTGELFF
TRBV7-3	-	-	TRBJ2-1	TGTGCCAGCAGCTTAAGAACTAGTGACAATGAGCAGTTCTTC	CASSLRTSDNEQFF
TRBV5-5	-	-	TRBJ1-6	TGTGCCAGCAGCTTGGGGTCCGAAGCACCCCTCCACTTT	CASSLGSEAPLHF
TRBV7-2	-	few	TRBJ1-2	TGTGCCAGCAGCGCATCCGGCACGGCGGGGATCTATGGCTACACCTTC	CASSASGTAGIYGYTF
TRBV27	TRBD1	few	TRBJ2-7	TGTGCCAGCAGTGTGGGACAGCATTCCTACGAGCAGTACTTC	CASSVGQHSYEQYF
TRBV7-9	TRBD2	few	TRBJ2-5	TGTGCCAGCAGCATGGGACTAGCGACCCAGTACTTC	CASSMGLATQYF
TRBV19	TRBD1	-	TRBJ2-1	TGTGCCAGTAGCCCTCCCCGGGACAGGGCAGGGTATGAGCAGTTCTTC	CASSPPRDRAGYEQFF
TRBV29-1	-	-	TRBJ2-2	TGCAGCGTTGCGCTCTCTGTCGGGGTCCCCGGGGAGCTGTTTTTT	CSVALSVGVPGELFF
TRBV5-1	-	-	TRBJ2-1	TGCGCCAGCAGCTTCGACAATGAGCAGTTCTTC	CASSFDNEQFF
TRBV7-3	-	-	TRBJ2-7	TGTGCCAGCAGCTTATCGGGGGCAGGCGAGCAGTACTTC	CASSLSGAGEQYF
TRBV2	-	once	TRBJ1-6	TGTGCCAGCAGTGAAATCCAGGGCCGATATAATTCACCCCTCCACTTT	CASSEIQGRYNSPLHF
TRBV18	TRBD1	-	TRBJ1-4	TGTGCCAGCTCACCTATCGGACAGGATGTTAGTGAAAAACTGTTTTTT	CASSPIGQDVSEKLFF
TRBV5-1	TRBD1	-	TRBJ1-5	TGCGCCAGCAGCTCGGGACAGAGCAATCAGCCCCAGCATTTT	CASSSGQSNQPQHF
TRBV19	TRBD1	-	TRBJ2-1	TGTGCCAGTAGCCGATACGCCCCGGGACAGGGTTACAATGAGCAGTTCTTC	CASSRYAPGQGYNEQFF
TRBV5-1	TRBD1	-	TRBJ2-2	TGCGCCAGCCGGGGTGGGACAGACAACACCGGGGAGCTGTTTTTT	CASRGGTDNTGELFF
TRBV7-7	TRBD2	few	TRBJ2-7	TGTGCTAGCAGCCCAGGACTAGCGGGGAGGTACGAGCAGTACTTC	CASSPGLAGRYEQYF
TRBV5-1	-	-	TRBJ1-2	TGCGCCAGCAGCTTGGCCGAGGCAGCTAACTATGGCTACACCTTC	CASSLAEAANYGYTF
TRBV5-1	-	-	TRBJ1-2	TGCGCCAGCAGCTTGGAGGCAGGGTCCTACTATGGCTACACCTTC	CASSLEAGSYYGYTF
TRBV5-1	-	-	TRBJ2-7	TGCGCCAGCAGCTTGGAGTACAGCTCCTACGAGCAGTACTTC	CASSLEYSSYEQYF
TRBV6-6	-	-	TRBJ1-1	TGTGCCAGCAGTTACACTGTGGTTGGCACTGAAGCTTTCTTT	CASSYTVVGTEAFF
TRBV7-2	TRBD2	few	TRBJ2-5	TGTGCCAGCAGCCACCAGGGACTAGCGGGGGGAGAGACCCAGTACTTC	CASSHQGLAGGETQYF
TRBV28	-	-	TRBJ1-5	TGTGCCAGCAGTCCTCCCGGCCGAGGCAATCAGCCCCAGCATTTT	CASSPPGRGNQPQHF
TRBV19	TRBD1	few	TRBJ2-2	TGTGCCAGTAGTATTACCTCAGGGGGAACTGGGGAGCTGTTTTTT	CASSITSGGTGELFF